Each of the 13 T cell receptor beta chains below was sequenced from the same sample in a study of T cell changes during pregnancy in multiple sclerosis. The assay was immunoSEQ multiplex PCR, and TCRdb's table has in-frame clones only and misses some. This sample carries about 80,000 clones, approximately 94% of them seen once, and the ten largest clones take around 0.2%. Sequencing was performed on CD4+ T cells from peripheral blood mononuclear cells, taken before pregnancy. The receptors originated from a female donor with multiple sclerosis, enrolled in a pregnancy study.

This chain uses TRBV7-9 with TRBJ1-2; 7 bases fit TRBD1. J was trimmed by 4 bases and V by 4 bases; bases with no gene match: 6. The germline V gene encodes CDR1 SEHNR and CDR2 FQNEAQ (reference sequence). The CDR3 loop spans 14 amino acids. CDR3 residues: CASSSWTGGYGYTF. CDR3 bases: TGTGCCAGCAGCTCATGGACAGGAGGCTATGGCTACACCTTC.

The V call is TRBV9, the J call TRBJ1-5; D may be TRBD1 (6 bases). This CDR3 contains 15 residues. Looked up from germline, CDR1 is SGDLS and CDR2 is YYNGEE. V was shortened by 2 bases and J by 2 bases, with 11 bases between the two germline ends. DNA for the CDR3: TGTGCCAGCAGCGTTGGACAGTCGGGCAATCAGCCCCAGCATTTT. It is translated as CASSVGQSGNQPQHF.

This clone was detected only once. The genes are TRBV9 and TRBJ2-1; D possibly corresponds to TRBD2 (5 bases). Trimming stripped 1 base from V and 2 bases from J, with 10 bases between. The CDR3 has 15 residues. Germline-derived CDR1 and CDR2 are SGDLS and YYNGEE. In nucleotides, the CDR3 is TGTGCCAGCAGCGTACGCGGGCCCCCCTACAATGAGCAGTTCTTC. This translates into CASSVRGPPYNEQFF.

This clone occurred a few times. The rearrangement links TRBV6-1 to TRBJ1-6; TRBD1 aligns across 10 bases. The V gene end was trimmed by 7 bases and the J gene end by 6 bases; junction bases not matched to a gene: 3. Germline CDR1 MNHNS, CDR2 SASEGT. This CDR3 has 14 residues. CDR3 in amino acids: CASTRTGGNSPLHF. The CDR3 coding sequence is TGTGCCAGCACTCGGACAGGGGGTAATTCACCCCTCCACTTT.

This chain connects TRBV2 to TRBJ2-7, with TRBD2 identical over 7 bases. The CDR3 runs 13 residues. The germline V gene has CDR1 SNHLY and CDR2 FYNNEI. After removal of 8 bases from V and 2 bases from J, the junction contained 6 bases not matched to a gene. The CDR3 protein is CASGGDRAYEQYF. The DNA for the CDR3 is TGTGCCAGCGGGGGGGACCGAGCCTACGAGCAGTACTTC.

In DNA, the CDR3 is TGTGCCAGCAGCCCCGGACAGGGGGCATACCAGCCCCAGCATTTT. Translating gives CASSPGQGAYQPQHF. This chain links TRBV7-9 with TRBJ1-5; 11 positions agree with TRBD1. In germline, CDR1 is SEHNR, CDR2 FQNEAQ (reference sequence). V shed 5 bases and J 7 bases; nucleotides not matched to a gene: 7. This CDR3 is 15 amino acids long.

The chain is built from TRBV10-3 and TRBJ2-5; TRBD2 agrees at 7 bases. The CDR3 is 14 amino acids. Germline V gives CDR1 ENHRY, CDR2 SYGVKD. The J segment lost 4 bases and the V segment lost 3 bases, leaving 5 bases of the junction unmatched. In DNA, the CDR3 is TGTGCCATCAGTGACAGGGAGGGTGTAGAGACCCAGTACTTC. Its protein product is CAISDREGVETQYF.

This sequence joins TRBV7-9 and TRBJ1-2, with 8 bases matching TRBD1. The J segment lost 8 bases and the V segment lost 4 bases, leaving 12 bases of the junction unmatched. Per germline, CDR1 SEHNR and CDR2 FQNEAQ (reference sequence). The CDR3 is made up of 15 amino acids. This chain's CDR3 is CASSSTAGGVGGYTF. The CDR3 DNA is TGTGCCAGCAGCTCCACCGCAGGGGGCGTCGGAGGCTACACCTTC. Full variable domain (missing parts from reference TRBV7-9 and TRBJ1-2): DTGVSQNPRHKITKRGQNVTFRCDPISEHNRLYWYRQTLGQGPEFLTYFQNEAQLEKSRLLSDRFSAERPKGSFSTLEIQRTEQGDSAMYLCASSSTAGGVGGYTFGSGTRLTVV.

This chain links TRBV19 with TRBJ1-6; 9 nucleotides agree with TRBD1. The CDR3 sequence is 16 residues long. CDR1 LNHDA and CDR2 SQIVND come from the germline V gene (reference sequence). Unmatched junction bases numbered 7, after V lost 3 bases and J lost 7 bases. This chain's CDR3 is CASSIGPGQGNSPLHF. As DNA, the CDR3 is TGTGCCAGTAGTATCGGCCCGGGACAGGGAAATTCACCCCTCCACTTT. Using reference TRBV19 and TRBJ1-6 for the parts outside the CDR3, the full variable domain is DGGITQSPKYLFRKEGQNVTLSCEQNLNHDAMYWYRQDPGQGLRLIYYSQIVNDFQKGDIAEGYSVSREKKESFPLTVTSAQKNPTAFYLCASSIGPGQGNSPLHFGNGTRLTVT.

The chain carries TRBV5-1 and TRBJ2-1; D is perhaps TRBD2 (5 bases). Germline assignment: CDR1 SGHRS and CDR2 YFSETQ. The CDR3 has 13 amino acids. Trimming stripped 4 bases from V and 5 bases from J, with 10 bases between. This CDR3 is CASSGGLNNEQFF. The CDR3 DNA reads TGCGCCAGCAGCGGCGGGCTCAACAATGAGCAGTTCTTC.

The sample holds a few counts of this clone. CDR3 DNA: TGCGCCAGCAGCTTGACAGGGGGCGCGACTGAAGCTTTCTTT. Its translation: CASSLTGGATEAFF. The chain couples TRBV5-1 to TRBJ1-1; 9 positions match TRBD1. Losses at the gene ends were 1 base for V and 5 bases for J; bases not matched to a gene: 3. Germline CDR1 and CDR2: SGHRS and YFSETQ. CDR3 length: 14 residues. The full variable domain, rest sourced from reference TRBV5-1 and TRBJ1-1, is KAGVTQTPRYLIKTRGQQVTLSCSPISGHRSVSWYQQTPGQGLQFLFEYFSETQRNKGNFPGRFSGRQFSNSRSEMNVSTLELGDSALYLCASSLTGGATEAFFGQGTRLTVV.

The V call is TRBV5-5, the J call TRBJ2-7, with 7 bases fitting TRBD2. From germline, CDR1 is SGHKS and CDR2 YYEKEE (reference sequence). V shed 2 bases and J 6 bases; nucleotides not matched to a gene: 14. This CDR3 spans 16 amino acids. The CDR3 DNA sequence: TGTGCCAGCAGCTTTGGACTAGAGGCTCTCTACGGCGAGCAGTACTTC. Translating gives CASSFGLEALYGEQYF.

This clone was recorded once. V gene TRBV19 combines with J gene TRBJ2-5, with a possible D match to TRBD1 (5 bases). Trimming removed 2 bases at V and 4 bases at J, with 8 bases between. Germline V gene lookup returns CDR1 LNHDA and CDR2 SQIVND (reference sequence). CDR3 size: 13 residues. The CDR3 nucleotides read TGTGCCAGTAGTATAAGCAGGGCAGAGACCCAGTACTTC. It specifies CASSISRAETQYF.